Following are 14 T cell receptor beta chains from one sample sequenced in a study of blood T cell repertoires in COVID-19. Profiled with immunoSEQ multiplex PCR; TCRdb holds only in-frame clones, not every one. The sample has about 280,000 clones, about four fifths seen once. The sample comprised PBMCs or T cells enriched from blood (not recorded which). These receptors came from a middle-aged man who had been exposed to COVID-19.

The rearrangement joins TRBV12-3 or TRBV12-4 to TRBJ1-2, with TRBD1 as a possible D gene (5 bases). V was pared by 5 bases and J by 8 bases, with 9 bases between. There are 11 residues in the CDR3. CDR3: CASSKGVGYTF. CDR3 DNA: TGTGCCAGCAGTAAAGGGGTAGGCTACACCTTC.

J is TRBJ2-7 and V is TRBV2, with D unclear. Germline V CDR1 and CDR2: SNHLY, FYNNEI. Between the trimmed V and J ends, which lost 8 bases and 4 bases, there was a span of 15 bases. The CDR3 spans 13 residues. The CDR3 protein is CASDSSWVYEQYF. In DNA, the CDR3 is TGTGCCAGCGACTCAAGCTGGGTGTACGAGCAGTACTTC.

This rearrangement joins TRBV5-1 to TRBJ1-1; D unclear. CDR3 length: 13 residues. The V end was cut by 5 bases, the J end by 3 bases, with 11 bases between. Germline-derived CDR1 and CDR2 are SGHRS and YFSETQ. The DNA of the CDR3 is TGCGCCAGCAGGTTTTCCCGGGACACTGAAGCTTTCTTT. Its translation is CASRFSRDTEAFF.

This chain links TRBV9 with TRBJ1-3; possible D gene TRBD1, 5 bases. Germline values: CDR1 SGDLS, CDR2 YYNGEE. This CDR3 has 14 amino acids. The germline V and J ends were trimmed by 3 bases and 3 bases, with 10 bases remaining between them. CDR3 region: CASSAREIGNTIYF. CDR3 DNA: TGTGCCAGCAGCGCCAGGGAAATTGGAAACACCATATATTTT. The full variable domain, its missing parts supplied by reference TRBV9 and TRBJ1-3, is DSGVTQTPKHLITATGQRVTLRCSPRSGDLSVYWYQQSLDQGLQFLIQYYNGEERAKGNILERFSAQQFPDLHSELNLSSLELGDSALYFCASSAREIGNTIYFGEGSWLTVV.

This clone was recorded a few times. The genes are TRBV6-5 and TRBJ1-5; D perhaps matches TRBD1 (5 bases). V lost 3 bases to trimming and J lost 6 bases, with 18 bases between them. This CDR3 contains 16 residues. From germline, CDR1 is MNHEY and CDR2 SVGAGI. The CDR3 loop is CASSYTHPGPAQPQHF. The CDR3 DNA sequence: TGTGCCAGCAGTTATACACACCCAGGGCCGGCTCAGCCCCAGCATTTT.

In its sample, this clone was seen once. The sample has other DNA sequences that encode this CDR3 too. The V and J genes are TRBV29-1 and TRBJ1-2; 7 bases are shared with TRBD1. The CDR3 extends over 13 amino acids. J lost 0 bases, V lost 7 bases, and 5 bases had no gene match. Germline loops: CDR1 SQVTM, CDR2 ANQGSEA. CDR3 protein: CSGGDRANYGYTF. CDR3 DNA: TGCAGCGGGGGGGACAGAGCTAACTATGGCTACACCTTC.

V is TRBV18 and J is TRBJ2-7; 8 positions agree with TRBD1. This CDR3 has 12 amino acids. In germline, CDR1 is KGHSH, CDR2 LQKENI. V gave up 3 bases and J gave up 5 bases; unmatched junction bases: 0. CDR3 residues: CASSPTGDEQYF. The CDR3 coding sequence is TGTGCCAGCTCACCGACAGGGGACGAGCAGTACTTC.

The chain links TRBV18 to TRBJ1-2, with 7 bases identical to TRBD1. CDR3 length: 15 amino acids. Unmatched junction bases numbered 15, after V lost 6 bases and J lost 8 bases. Germline loops: CDR1 KGHSH, CDR2 LQKENI. Here the CDR3 DNA reads TGTGCCAGCTCCGTGGGATTCGACAGGGTAGGCGGCTACACCTTC. It translates to CASSVGFDRVGGYTF.

The chain carries TRBV7-9 and TRBJ1-4, with 8 nucleotides matching TRBD1. Germline V gene lookup returns CDR1 SEHNR and CDR2 FQNEAQ (reference sequence). The CDR3 runs 12 residues. The V gene end was trimmed by 4 bases and the J gene end by 14 bases; junction bases not matched to a gene: 6. The CDR3 sequence: CASSSQGVVLFF. DNA of the CDR3: TGTGCCAGCAGCTCACAGGGGGTGGTTCTGTTTTTT.

Worth noting for this clone: The sample has other DNA sequences that encode this CDR3 too. The chain uses TRBV24-1 and TRBJ2-3; 7 bases align to TRBD2. V shed 4 bases and J 2 bases; nucleotides not matched to a gene: 8. CDR1 and CDR2 from the germline V gene are KGHDR and SFDVKD. The CDR3 has 16 residues. CDR3 sequence reads: CATSDDSGANTDTQYF. The CDR3 bases are TGTGCCACCAGTGACGACAGCGGGGCGAACACAGATACGCAGTATTTT.

This rearrangement joins TRBV6-5 to TRBJ2-2; 10 nucleotides agree with TRBD1. Losses at the gene ends were 5 bases for V and 4 bases for J; bases not matched to a gene: 4. Germline values: CDR1 MNHEY, CDR2 SVGAGI. The CDR3 is 15 amino acids. The CDR3 here is CASSPGTGATGELFF. The CDR3 nucleotides are TGTGCCAGCAGTCCTGGGACAGGGGCCACCGGGGAGCTGTTTTTT.

V is TRBV11-2 and J is TRBJ1-5; D call uncertain. The V and J ends lost 1 base and 0 bases respectively, with 10 bases between them. CDR3 length: 16 amino acids. Per germline, CDR1 SGHAT and CDR2 FQNNGV. The CDR3 nucleotides are TGTGCCAGCAGCTTAGGTGGGAGTAATAGCAATCAGCCCCAGCATTTT. Translated, it gives CASSLGGSNSNQPQHF.

This sequence joins TRBV9 and TRBJ2-5; weak D call: TRBD1 (5 bases). V lost 3 bases and J lost 6, with 15 bases in between. CDR3 size: 14 residues. Per the germline V gene, CDR1 is SGDLS and CDR2 is YYNGEE. The CDR3 DNA sequence: TGTGCCAGCAGCGGACGTAGGGGTGGGCAGACCCAGTACTTC. It encodes CASSGRRGGQTQYF.

The V and J genes are TRBV10-2 and TRBJ1-5; D is undetermined. The V end was cut by 2 bases, the J end by 0 bases, with 14 bases between. CDR1 and CDR2 from the germline V gene are WSHSY and SAAADI. The CDR3 runs 17 residues. The DNA of the CDR3 is TGCGCCAGCAGTGAGGAGGGTCAGGCATATAGCAATCAGCCCCAGCATTTT. The encoded protein is CASSEEGQAYSNQPQHF.